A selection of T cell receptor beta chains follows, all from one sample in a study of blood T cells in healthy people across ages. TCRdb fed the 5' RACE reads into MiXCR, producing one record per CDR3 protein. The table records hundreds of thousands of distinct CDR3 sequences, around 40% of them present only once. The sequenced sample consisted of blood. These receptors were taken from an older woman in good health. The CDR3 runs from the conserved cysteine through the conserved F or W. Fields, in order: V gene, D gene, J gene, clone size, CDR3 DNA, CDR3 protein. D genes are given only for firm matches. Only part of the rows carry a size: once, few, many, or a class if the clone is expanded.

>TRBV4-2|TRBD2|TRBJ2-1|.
TGTGCCAGCAGCCAAGATCTTAGCGGGGGGGCCTCCTACAATGAGCAGTTCTTC
CASSQDLSGGASYNEQFF
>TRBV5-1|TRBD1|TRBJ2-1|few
TGCGCCAGCAGCTCGCTTCAGGGGGCGAATGAGCAGTTCTTC
CASSSLQGANEQFF
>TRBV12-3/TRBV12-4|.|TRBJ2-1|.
TGTGCCAGCAGTTTAAGTCTGCTGCCGGCTGAGCAGTTCTTC
CASSLSLLPAEQFF
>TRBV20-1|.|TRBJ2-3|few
TGCAGTGCTCACTCGGGGACAGATACGCAGTATTTT
CSAHSGTDTQYF
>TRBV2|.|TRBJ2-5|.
TGTGCCAGCGTCCGGGGCGGCCAAGAGACCCAGTACTTC
CASVRGGQETQYF
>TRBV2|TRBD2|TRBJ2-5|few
TGTGCCAGCAGTGTTGTGAGCGGGAGCGTGGAGACCCAGTACTTC
CASSVVSGSVETQYF
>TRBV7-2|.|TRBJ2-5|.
TGTGCCAGCAGCTTAGTGGGTGGGATCCAAGAGACCCAGTACTTC
CASSLVGGIQETQYF
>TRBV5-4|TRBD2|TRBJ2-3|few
TGTGCCAGCAGCTTGGGAACTAGCGGGGCGCTGGATACGCAGTATTTT
CASSLGTSGALDTQYF
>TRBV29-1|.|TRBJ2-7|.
TGCAGCGTATCCCCCGGGACAACTTACAATGAGCAGTACTTC
CSVSPGTTYNEQYF
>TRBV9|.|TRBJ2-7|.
TGTGCCAGCAGCGGAACCCTCGGCGAGCAGTACTTC
CASSGTLGEQYF
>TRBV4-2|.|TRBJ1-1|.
TGTGCCAGCAGAATCGAGCGGGGTGGGAACACTGAAGCTTTCTTT
CASRIERGGNTEAFF
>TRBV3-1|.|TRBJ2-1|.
TGTGCCAGCGGAAAACCCCCGGGACTCCTCGGCAATGAGCAGTTCTTC
CASGKPPGLLGNEQFF
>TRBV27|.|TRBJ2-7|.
TGTGCCAGCAGTTTATCTGGACCCGACGAGCAGTACTTC
CASSLSGPDEQYF
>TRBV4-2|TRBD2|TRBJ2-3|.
TGTGCCAGCAGCGGCCGGACTAGCGGGAGGGGTACAGATACGCAGTATTTT
CASSGRTSGRGTDTQYF
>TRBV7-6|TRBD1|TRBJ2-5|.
TGTGCCAGCAGCCGCGACAGGGCGATTGATACTCGGCACGTGACCCAGTACTTC
CASSRDRAIDTRHVTQYF
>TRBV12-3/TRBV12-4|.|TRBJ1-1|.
TGTGCCAGCAGTCCTAGGACAGCGAACACTGAAGCTTTCTTT
CASSPRTANTEAFF
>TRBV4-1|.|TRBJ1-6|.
TGCGCCAGCAGCCAAGATCCAATAAGCTCCTATAATTCACCCCTCCACTTT
CASSQDPISSYNSPLHF
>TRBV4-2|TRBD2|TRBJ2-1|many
TGTGCCAGCAGCCAAGGACCTAGCGCGGGGGAGAACAATGAGCAGTTCTTC
CASSQGPSAGENNEQFF
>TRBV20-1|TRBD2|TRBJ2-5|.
TGCAGTGCTAGAGATCTAGCGGGGGCACAAGAGACCCAGTACTTC
CSARDLAGAQETQYF
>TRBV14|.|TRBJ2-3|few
TGTGCCAGCAGCCCCCTTGGGGTCACAGATACGCAGTATTTT
CASSPLGVTDTQYF
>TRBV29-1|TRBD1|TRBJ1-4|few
TGCAGCGTGCAGGGGGGACAAGATGAAAAACTGTTTTTT
CSVQGGQDEKLFF
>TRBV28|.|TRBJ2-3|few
TGTGCCAGCAGCCCCGCCTTGGGGGGAAGTGGGTCAGATACGCAGTATTTT
CASSPALGGSGSDTQYF
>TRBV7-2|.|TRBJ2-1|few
TGTGCCAGCAGCGTATCCGGGACACAATACAATGAGCAGTTCTTC
CASSVSGTQYNEQFF
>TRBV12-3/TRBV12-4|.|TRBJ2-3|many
TGTGCCAGCATCCTACAGATAGACACAGATACGCAGTATTTT
CASILQIDTDTQYF
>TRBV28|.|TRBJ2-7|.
TGTGCCAGCCAAAGAGAAGCATTCTACGAGCAGTACTTC
CASQREAFYEQYF
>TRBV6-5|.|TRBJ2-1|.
TGTGCCAGCAGACGGGTTGCCGGTGAGCAGTTCTTC
CASRRVAGEQFF